This T cell receptor beta chain derives from a study of control samples from healthy donors and cancer patients. The CDR3 has 15 amino acids. Germline CDR1 KGHSH, CDR2 LQKENI. V gave up 4 bases and J gave up 4 bases; unmatched junction bases: 5. Sequenced by immunoSEQ multiplex PCR; TCRdb stores in-frame clones only, minus some. The sample has 80,000 to 100,000 clones; more than 90% are singletons. The chain links TRBV18 to TRBJ1-5; 9 positions match TRBD1. The material sequenced was blood. This receptor was taken from a human donor in good health. The donor label of this sample is uncertain. The CDR3 nucleotides are TGTGCCAGCTCACTCAGACAGGGGGAGAATCAGCCCCAGCATTTT. Residues: CASSLRQGENQPQHF.